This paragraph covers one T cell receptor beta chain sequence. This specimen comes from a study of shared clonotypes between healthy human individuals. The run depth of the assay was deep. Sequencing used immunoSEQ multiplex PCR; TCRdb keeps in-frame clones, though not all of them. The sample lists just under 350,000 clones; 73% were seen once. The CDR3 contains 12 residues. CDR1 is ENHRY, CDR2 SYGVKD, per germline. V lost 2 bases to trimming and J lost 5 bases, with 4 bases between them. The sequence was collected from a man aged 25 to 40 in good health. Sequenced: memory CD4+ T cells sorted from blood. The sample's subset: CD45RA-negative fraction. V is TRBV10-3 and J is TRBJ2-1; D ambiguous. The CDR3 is CAISEADNEQFF. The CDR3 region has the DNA TGTGCCATCAGTGAGGCCGACAATGAGCAGTTCTTC.